The entry below describes one T cell receptor (beta chain). Its antigen is unknown. With no exception, relapse followed autologous stem cell transplantation in all patients, and brentuximab vedotin exposure varied. Best outcomes ranged across complete response, partial response and progressive disease. These data originate in a study of PD-1 blockade in classical Hodgkin lymphoma. Turning to the study itself: With a 2-week interval, patients received intravenous nivolumab at 3 mg/kg.

Profiled with immunoSEQ multiplex PCR; TCRdb holds only in-frame clones, not every one. The table records tens of thousands of clones, around 67% of them present only once. The V gene lost 5 bases and the J gene lost 3 bases, with 25 bases spanning the gap. The CDR3 totals 18 residues. CDR1 SGHVS and CDR2 FQNEAQ come from the germline V gene. Points from the study as a whole: While CD8+ TCR diversity did not rise significantly by C4D1, CD4+ TCR diversity did.

The source was peripheral blood mononuclear cells (PBMCs), collected before the second cycle of nivolumab. The J gene is TRBJ2-5, the V gene TRBV7-8; no definite D call. This receptor was identified in a human donor with classical Hodgkin lymphoma. DNA of the CDR3: TGTGCCAGCAGCCCCTACCGCACCCCAGTCCCTAACAAAGAGACCCAGTACTTC. This sequence encodes CASSPYRTPVPNKETQYF.